The present T cell receptor beta chain was sequenced within a study of blood T cell repertoires in COVID-19. Study in general: The analysed material was cDNA or gDNA that came from T cells, B-cell-depleted T cells, or PBMCs.

In the authors' methods: Reference gene primer amplification gave nucleated cell count estimates. Assay: immunoSEQ multiplex PCR; the TCRdb copy retains only in-frame clones and omits some. The V and J calls and clone size are taken from that table; D and trimming were inferred from the DNA. The sample lists almost 250,000 clones, 86% occurring once. J lost 8 bases, V lost 2 bases, and 9 bases had no gene match. The germline V gene has CDR1 MDHEN and CDR2 SYDVKM. This CDR3 is 16 amino acids long. Sequencing was performed on peripheral blood. The rearrangement joins TRBV28 to TRBJ1-6; 7 positions match TRBD1. This TCR came from an older woman who had recovered from COVID-19. In DNA, the CDR3 is TGTGCCAGCAGTTTACCACGGCAGGGGGAAGATTCACCCCTCCACTTT. It is translated as CASSLPRQGEDSPLHF.